This T cell receptor (beta chain) was sequenced for a study of cytomegalovirus exposure and HLA in healthy donors (dated by TCRdb to the late 2010s). Turning to the overall study: An earlier analysis of a few hundred of the donors reported roughly 300 Gb of sequence data and roughly 120 million unique TCR beta sequences obtained from 150 million to 200 million T cells. The later analysis used no new phenotypic data to find candidate immune exposures, relying instead on TCR beta sequences and their occurrence across donors. Approximately 300 gigabases of sequencing data and 75 million to 85 million unique TCR sequences made up an early release that covered nearly 650 HLA-typed donors. The number of donors typed differed by locus, with 629-630 for A, B, C, DRB1 and DQB1, roughly 520 for DQA1, over 600 for DPA1, and roughly 450 for DPB1. To predict cytomegalovirus infection status, the study brought together high-throughput TCR immunosequencing, statistical association of individual TCRs with disease status, and machine learning. A later analysis re-analyzed previously published TCR beta repertoires from 600 to 850 donors and added high-resolution HLA genotyping to study TCR occurrence patterns. The study profiled the T cell repertoires of hundreds of subjects by immunosequencing and related them to cytomegalovirus serostatus. To decide whether each TCR beta V gene segment behaved as functional or pseudogenic, an earlier analysis of some 600 of the donors relied on high-throughput TCR beta sequencing. Genome-wide SNP genotypes for about 55% of the roughly 670 donors were used in a later genetic analysis, which treated that subset as a discovery cohort. Every discovery cohort repertoire had been produced on one sequencing platform. Donor age, sex, ethnicity and CMV serostatus were collected together with the repertoire data. The study aimed to test whether signatures of past pathogen exposure could be identified by cataloging public T cell receptors. On average, about 200,000 unique TCR beta nucleotide sequences were sequenced per donor among about 400 genotyped donors of the cohort, with 15% to 20% of those sequences being non-productive. In addition to the first cohort of 666 subjects, a separate validation cohort of some 120 different subjects was used. Roughly 5 DR-DQ haplotypes were treated as single units for association and clustering because of strong linkage in the cohort. Class I and class II HLA loci were covered by the typing at four-digit resolution. Of the 398 genotyped donors, around 81% fell in the genetic ancestry cluster associated with self-reported Caucasian donors.

As regards this clone: It has no known antigen specificity. The input lacks base qualities; no much larger clone sits a single base away.

The library was built by means of the immunoSEQ multiplex PCR assay. For the multiplex PCR, a mixture combining 60 forward primers for TCR Vbeta segments and 13 reverse primers for TCR Jbeta segments was used. The CDR3 region of rearranged TCR beta genes was amplified from genomic DNA by a multiplex PCR assay. The Illumina HiSeq System was used to sequence the amplified TCR beta libraries as 87-base-pair reads. In the source study's methods: A later analysis counted tens of millions of unique TCR beta chains across the 500 to 850 repertoires, and roughly 9.9 million of these chains were shared by at least two donors. Raw reads were error-corrected and collapsed into unique sequences by a nearest-neighbor algorithm in which closely related sequences were merged to remove PCR and sequencing errors. Alignment of CDR3 sequences to IMGT reference sequences was used to assign V, D and J gene segments. For a sequence to be retained, a match of at least six nucleotides to both a V gene segment and a J gene segment was required. A rearrangement counted as productive if the CDR3 had no stop codons and remained in frame with V and J, and every other rearrangement counted as non-productive. Following IMGT convention, CDR3 was defined as the stretch from the second conserved V-encoded cysteine up to the conserved J-encoded phenylalanine. Sequences without an unambiguous match to a single V gene segment were excluded from the earlier analysis of about 600 of the donors. In an earlier analysis of 587 of the donors, V segments were called functional above 56.7% productive rearrangements and were called segregating when the between-donor standard deviation exceeded 5%. A statistical classification framework was developed to diagnose cytomegalovirus status using the catalog of TCR beta chain sequences. In a later analysis, V and J genes were assigned by comparing TCR nucleotide sequences against IMGT/GENE-DB human TR gene sequences. A later analysis assigned CDR3 sequences and most-parsimonious VDJ recombination scenarios with the TCRdist pipeline. A later analysis defined each TCR beta chain by its CDR3 amino acid sequence plus V-gene family, and excluded reads lacking a unique V-gene family. To address suspected cross-contamination and a sequencing artifact, a later analysis removed approximately 590 highly shared, low-generation-probability nucleotide sequences. For each public chain, a later analysis derived a clonal expansion index from normalized ranks of inferred template counts within each repertoire. In a later analysis, generation probabilities were computed using a VDJ recombination model fitted to out-of-frame rearrangements, and the results were checked against IGoR. Hypergeometric tests were used in a later analysis to score TCR-TCR, TCR-HLA and TCR-CMV co-occurrence, with a repertoire-size bias correction applied to the TCR pairs. False discovery rates were estimated in a later analysis by permuting HLA or CMV assignments 20 times. A later analysis grouped co-occurring TCRs with DBSCAN, adding TCRdist sequence similarity when clustering within HLA-allele-positive subsets. Co-occurrence clustering excluded repertoires with fewer than 30,000 or more than 120,000 public chains, plus five with anomalous nucleotide sharing. TCRdb took this table from immuneACCESS and kept in-frame rearrangements with V and J called. Such tables lack part of the clones; where checked against another copy, unresolved V genes explain under half of the gap, and the rest is unexplained. The V and J calls and clone size are taken from that table; D and trimming were inferred from the DNA. Recorded for this sample are tens of thousands of clones; about 76% of them occurred a single time. The ten largest clonotypes hold 3.3% of the sample.

Inclusive of the bounding cysteine and phenylalanine, the CDR3 is 12 residues long. CDR3 DNA only is kept here, 36 bases in frame from base 1. CDR1 and CDR2, per the germline V gene (reference sequence), are SEHNR and FQNEAQ. The trim is 3 bases for V and 7 bases for J, with a gap of 7 bases between the germline ends. Here is what the overall study found, with its caveats: A later analysis found that most CMV-associated TCR beta chains appeared HLA-restricted, with HLA associations seemingly driven largely by CMV exposure. Specific HLA alleles were associated with roughly 16,000 TCR beta sequences at a false discovery rate of 0.05 in a later analysis. Over 15 rarely observed V segments, including chromosome 9 orphons, were excluded from the earlier analysis of about 610 of the donors because counts were too low. A later analysis found that HLA-associated TCR beta chains were more clonally expanded and had lower generation probabilities than equally common non-associated chains. A further reported finding was that TCR beta sequences accurately predicted the HLA-A and HLA-B alleles for most subjects in the first cohort. In a later analysis, TCR association rates were found to vary across HLA loci, with the most associated TCRs seen for DRB1 alleles and the fewest for HLA-C alleles. HLA typing was unavailable for some donors at each locus, so association tests used only the typed subset. A total of roughly 160 TCR beta chains were listed by the study as associated with cytomegalovirus. Most TCR sequences were seen in very few donors, while some public TCRs were found in many individuals. Only TCR beta chains were sequenced in this cohort, and the absence of alpha or paired-chain data limited detectable features. Linkage disequilibrium might explain the correlated functional status among segregating V segments, but an unknown experimental factor could not be ruled out. A cluster of highly shared sequence variants was judged likely to be a technical artifact of the sequencing pipeline. Some IMGT-functional V segments, including TRBV6-2 and TRBV6-3, could not be distinguished by the 87-base-pair reads and were therefore excluded. An earlier analysis of some 560 of the donors showed that most TCR beta V segments appeared in productive rearrangements either about 90% or about 30% of the time, which broadly matched IMGT annotations. The only immune exposure information available for the cohort was CMV serostatus. Several of the top co-occurrence clusters appeared to be linked to parvovirus B19, influenza, CMV and Epstein-Barr virus, according to a later analysis. A later genetic analysis reported fewer N-insertions in productive TCRs among donors in an Asian-associated ancestry cluster than the approximately 670-donor mean. In a later genetic analysis, a missense DCLRE1C variant was associated with V-gene and J-gene trimming of TCR beta chains, and the association was replicated in an independent cohort. When HLA alleles, especially DR and DQ, strongly co-occurred, attributing TCR associations to individual alleles was difficult. Sequencing depth was assumed to be roughly uniform across donors in the presence/absence analyses, though that assumption may not hold. The classifier was reported to diagnose cytomegalovirus status with high specificity and sensitivity in both the original and validation cohorts. In vitro tests confirmed that a few of the cytomegalovirus-associated TCR beta chains recognize cytomegalovirus antigens. According to the authors, the approach could potentially be generalized to other disease states and immunological phenotypes.

The cohort consisted of some 670 healthy bone marrow donors. All cohort members were sampled while nominally healthy, although unrecorded immune exposures were likely present. The donor tested CMV seronegative, placing the donor among the 350 or so seronegative members of the cohort. A peripheral blood sample was collected from each donor, and TCR beta sequencing was performed on peripheral blood mononuclear cells. Genomic DNA was extracted from the blood cell samples with the Qiagen DNeasy Blood Extraction Kit. In this chain, TRBV7-9 is recombined with TRBJ2-1; possibly the D gene is TRBD1, per 6 matching bases. The sequence derives from a man between 18 and 35 years old in good health and CMV-seronegative. The sequenced sample was PBMCs. The base sequence is TGTGCCAGCAGCTTTACAGGGAATGAGCAGTTCTTC. Its protein reads: CASSFTGNEQFF.